This T cell receptor (beta chain) was obtained from a study of PD-1 blockade in classical Hodgkin lymphoma. Each and every patient relapsed after autologous stem cell transplantation, and patients got differing brentuximab vedotin exposure. Here immunoSEQ multiplex PCR was the method, and the copy in TCRdb shows in-frame clones only, minus some. The sample contains roughly 61,000 clones, approximately 90% of which appear only once. The specimen comprised peripheral blood mononuclear cells (PBMCs), sampled before the second cycle of nivolumab. This TCR was sampled from a human donor with classical Hodgkin lymphoma.

CDR3 loop: CASSLGGVEQYF. The CDR3 DNA reads TGTGCCAGCAGCTTAGGTGGGGTCGAGCAGTACTTC. The rearrangement uses TRBV7-2 and TRBJ2-7; D gene ambiguous. Germline V lookup: CDR1 SGHTA, CDR2 FQGNSA. The V and J ends lost 1 base and 6 bases respectively, with 7 bases between them. The CDR3 runs 12 residues.